These 20 T cell receptor beta chains were all obtained from the same sample, sequenced in a study of T-cell reconstitution after alpha-beta-depleted transplantation in children. For TCRbeta, the library was prepared with unique molecular identifiers. Via MiXCR, TCRdb re-called the PCR reads, giving one row per CDR3 protein. This sample has about 540,000 distinct CDR3 sequences, with around 18% found just once. The specimen was PBMCs from the stem cell graft donor, collected from the stem cell graft. These receptors were collected from a human donor who donated a stem cell graft to a child with acute lymphoblastic leukemia.

This clonotype was seen only a few times. This chain connects TRBV29-1 to TRBJ2-1, with D uncertain. The V end was cut by 4 bases, the J end by 0 bases, with 10 bases between. The CDR3 loop spans 14 amino acids. The germline V gene has CDR1 SQVTM and CDR2 ANQGSEA. CDR3 sequence: CSVVAHSSYNEQFF. The CDR3 bases are TGCAGCGTTGTTGCCCACAGCTCCTACAATGAGCAGTTCTTC.

This clonotype was picked up a small number of times. V usage is TRBV9 and J usage is TRBJ2-7; D might be TRBD2 (6 bases). The CDR3 spans 14 residues. With 0 bases removed from V and 6 bases from J, the gap between germline ends came to 13 bases. Looked up from germline, CDR1 is SGDLS and CDR2 is YYNGEE. The CDR3 protein is CASSVGGRFSEQYF. CDR3 bases: TGTGCCAGCAGCGTAGGAGGGAGGTTCTCCGAGCAGTACTTC.

This clonotype has a handful of counts. The chain uses TRBV20-1 and TRBJ1-5; no clear D gene. The CDR3 is made up of 15 amino acids. V was shortened by 5 bases and J by 4 bases, with 18 bases between the two germline ends. Germline assignment: CDR1 DFQATT and CDR2 SNEGSKA (reference sequence). As DNA, the CDR3 is TGCAGTGCTCGACCCTCCGAAGGGAGGAATCAGCCCCAGCATTTT. Protein product: CSARPSEGRNQPQHF.

This clonotype has ten or more counts. The rearrangement links TRBV11-2 to TRBJ2-3; no clear D. Trimming removed 0 bases at V and 4 bases at J, with 2 bases between. The CDR3 spans 12 residues. Germline assignment: CDR1 SGHAT and CDR2 FQNNGV. The CDR3: CASSLEPDTQYF. DNA of the CDR3: TGTGCCAGCAGCTTAGAGCCAGATACGCAGTATTTT.

The chain employs TRBV5-6 and TRBJ2-7; tentatively, D is TRBD2 (6 bases). V lost 0 bases to trimming and J lost 3 bases, with 19 bases between them. CDR1 and CDR2 from the germline V gene are SGHDT and YYEEEE. The CDR3 is 17 amino acids. The CDR3 DNA reads as TGTGCCAGCAGCTTGGGGGCACCATACGAGGACTACTACGAGCAGTACTTC. This codes for CASSLGAPYEDYYEQYF.

This clonotype was observed many times. CDR3: CSAARQGGYTF. The CDR3 DNA reads as TGCAGTGCCGCCCGCCAGGGGGGCTACACCTTC. V gene TRBV20-1 combines with J gene TRBJ1-2; D might be TRBD1 (6 bases). Germline-derived CDR1 and CDR2 are DFQATT and SNEGSKA (reference sequence). There are 11 residues in the CDR3. V was clipped by 6 bases and J by 8 bases, with 13 bases between them.

The chain is built from TRBV6-6 and TRBJ1-2; D call uncertain. Trimming left V 5 bases short and J 6 bases short, with 10 bases between. CDR3 length: 12 amino acids. Germline V lookup: CDR1 MNHNY, CDR2 SVGAGI (reference sequence). CDR3 nucleotides: TGTGCCAGCAGTGTGGTAAGGGATGGCTACACCTTC. It is translated as CASSVVRDGYTF.

This clonotype occurred a few times. V gene TRBV15 combines with J gene TRBJ1-5, with a tentative D call TRBD1 (5 bases). Germline loops: CDR1 LNHNV, CDR2 YYDKDF (reference sequence). V lost 0 bases and J 5 bases, leaving 11 bases between the germline ends. The CDR3 has 15 amino acids. Here the CDR3 DNA reads TGTGCCACCAGCAGAGATCGCACAGGACATCAGCCCCAGCATTTT. It codes for CATSRDRTGHQPQHF.

This clonotype was counted only a few times. The chain is built from TRBV28 and TRBJ1-1; D remains unclear. V was shortened by 2 bases and J by 9 bases, with 7 bases between the two germline ends. Germline CDR1 MDHEN, CDR2 SYDVKM. The CDR3 is 11 residues long. CDR3 in amino acids: CASSLNMKAFF. CDR3 bases: TGTGCCAGCAGTTTAAACATGAAAGCTTTCTTT.

The chain is built from TRBV5-1 and TRBJ1-1, with TRBD1 identical over 7 bases. The V gene's germline CDR1 is SGHRS and CDR2 YFSETQ. This CDR3 has 15 amino acids. After removal of 0 bases from V and 4 bases from J, the junction contained 6 bases not matched to a gene. CDR3 residues: CASSLERTGVTEAFF. As DNA, the CDR3 is TGCGCCAGCAGCTTGGAGAGGACAGGCGTCACTGAAGCTTTCTTT.

J is TRBJ2-1 and V is TRBV9; weak D call: TRBD2 (6 bases). Looked up from germline, CDR1 is SGDLS and CDR2 is YYNGEE. This CDR3 is built from 14 residues. V dropped 2 bases and J dropped 8 bases, with 14 bases sitting between them. CDR3 in amino acids: CASSVGGIVDEQFF. DNA of the CDR3: TGTGCCAGCAGCGTTGGAGGGATCGTCGATGAGCAGTTCTTC.

This chain uses TRBV11-1 with TRBJ2-5; 9 bases are a match to TRBD2. The trim removed 1 base at V and 2 bases at J, leaving 14 bases unmatched. There are 19 residues in the CDR3. The V gene's germline CDR1 is SGHAT and CDR2 FQDESV (reference sequence). The CDR3 region has the DNA TGTGCCAGCAGCTTAGTCTCGGCGGGAGGGCCAATGAAGCAAGAGACCCAGTACTTC. Protein sequence: CASSLVSAGGPMKQETQYF.

The chain employs TRBV5-4 and TRBJ1-2; TRBD1 matches 7 bases. Germline CDR1 SGHNT, CDR2 YYREEE (reference sequence). The CDR3 is made up of 14 amino acids. V lost 4 bases and J lost 5; bases outside the gene matches: 8. The CDR3 protein is CASSRRAGGYGYTF. The CDR3 nucleotides read TGTGCCAGCAGCCGTAGGGCAGGGGGTTATGGCTACACCTTC. Full variable domain (missing parts from reference TRBV5-4 and TRBJ1-2): ETGVTQSPTHLIKTRGQQVTLRCSSQSGHNTVSWYQQALGQGPQFIFQYYREEENGRGNFPPRFSGLQFPNYSSELNVNALELDDSALYLCASSRRAGGYGYTFGSGTRLTVV.

The sample holds a few counts of this clonotype. This chain joins TRBV24-1 and TRBJ2-3; 8 bases agree with TRBD2. V trimming: 4 bases; J trimming: 0 bases; junction bases outside the gene matches: 5. The CDR3 is 16 residues long. Germline assignment: CDR1 KGHDR and CDR2 SFDVKD. Here the CDR3 reads CATSDPTSASTDTQYF. CDR3 in DNA: TGTGCCACCAGTGACCCGACTAGCGCCAGCACAGATACGCAGTATTTT.

This clonotype has a handful of counts. The chain employs TRBV27 and TRBJ2-1, with 13 bases that match TRBD2. Germline CDR1 and CDR2: MNHEY and SMNVEV (reference sequence). The CDR3 spans 16 residues. Germline trimming cut 5 bases from V and 8 bases from J; bases unmatched to any gene: 9. Written as DNA, the CDR3 is TGTGCCAGCAGTAGAGGGACTAGCGGGATTAGCGATGAGCAGTTCTTC. Translation: CASSRGTSGISDEQFF.

This chain uses TRBV6-1 with TRBJ1-1; 8 nucleotides match TRBD1. The CDR3 runs 14 residues. Germline V gives CDR1 MNHNS, CDR2 SASEGT. After removal of 6 bases from V and 5 bases from J, the junction contained 8 bases not matched to a gene. CDR3 sequence (DNA): TGTGCCAGCAGCGCAACAGGGGGGAAGACTGAAGCTTTCTTT. Protein sequence: CASSATGGKTEAFF.

The chain links TRBV2 to TRBJ1-1, with D maybe TRBD1 (5 bases). Germline V gene lookup returns CDR1 SNHLY and CDR2 FYNNEI. This CDR3 comprises 14 residues. With 7 bases removed from V and 0 bases from J, the gap between germline ends came to 12 bases. CDR3 in DNA: TGTGCCAGCAATTTAGAGGGGTTGAACACTGAAGCTTTCTTT. Translating it yields CASNLEGLNTEAFF.

This chain uses TRBV20-1 with TRBJ2-7; 13 nucleotides line up with TRBD2. CDR1 is DFQATT and CDR2 is SNEGSKA in the germline V gene (reference sequence). The junction had 5 bases not matched to a gene; V was cut back by 6 bases and J by 3 bases. The CDR3 has 14 amino acids. CDR3 amino acids: CSAELAGGIYEQYF. The DNA for the CDR3 is TGCAGTGCCGAACTAGCGGGAGGGATCTACGAGCAGTACTTC.

This clonotype was counted only a few times. The J gene is TRBJ2-7, the V gene TRBV12-3 or TRBV12-4; 8 positions match TRBD1. This CDR3 is 14 amino acids long. Unmatched junction bases numbered 7, after V lost 4 bases and J lost 5 bases. The chain's CDR3 is CASSSWTGLNEQYF. CDR3 sequence (DNA): TGTGCCAGCAGTTCTTGGACAGGGCTGAACGAGCAGTACTTC.

This clonotype was observed a few times. The chain combines TRBV20-1 with TRBJ1-5, with D perhaps TRBD1 (6 bases). Germline CDR1 reads DFQATT; CDR2 reads SNEGSKA (reference sequence). The CDR3 covers 18 residues. V shed 1 base and J shed 0 bases, with 19 bases lying between them. The CDR3 region is CSARGDRTGDHSNQPQHF. The DNA of the CDR3 is TGCAGTGCTAGAGGAGACAGGACCGGGGATCATAGCAATCAGCCCCAGCATTTT.